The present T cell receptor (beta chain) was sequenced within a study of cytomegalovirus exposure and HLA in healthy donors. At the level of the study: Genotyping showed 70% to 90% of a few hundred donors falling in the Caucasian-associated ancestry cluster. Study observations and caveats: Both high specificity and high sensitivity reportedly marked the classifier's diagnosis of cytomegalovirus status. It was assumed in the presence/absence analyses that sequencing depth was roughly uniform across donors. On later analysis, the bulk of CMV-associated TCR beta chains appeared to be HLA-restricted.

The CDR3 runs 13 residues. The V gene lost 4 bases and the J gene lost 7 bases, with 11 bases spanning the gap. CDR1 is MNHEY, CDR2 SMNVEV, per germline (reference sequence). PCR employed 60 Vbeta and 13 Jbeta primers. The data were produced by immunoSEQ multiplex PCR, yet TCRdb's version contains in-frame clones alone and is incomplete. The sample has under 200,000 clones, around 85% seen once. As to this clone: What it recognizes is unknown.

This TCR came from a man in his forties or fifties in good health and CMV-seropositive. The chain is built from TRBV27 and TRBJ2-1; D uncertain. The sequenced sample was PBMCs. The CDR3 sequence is CASSWSGRNEQFF. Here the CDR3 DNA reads TGTGCCAGCAGTTGGTCCGGTCGTAATGAGCAGTTCTTC.